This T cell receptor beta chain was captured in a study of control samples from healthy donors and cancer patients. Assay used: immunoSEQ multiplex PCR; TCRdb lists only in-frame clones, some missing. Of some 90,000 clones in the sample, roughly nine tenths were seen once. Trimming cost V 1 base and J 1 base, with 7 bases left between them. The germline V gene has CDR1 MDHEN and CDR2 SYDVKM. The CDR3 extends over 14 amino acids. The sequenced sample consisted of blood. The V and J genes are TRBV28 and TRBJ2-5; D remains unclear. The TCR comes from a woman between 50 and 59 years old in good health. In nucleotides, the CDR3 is TGTGCCAGCAGTTTATTGGCTACCCAAGAGACCCAGTACTTC. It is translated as CASSLLATQETQYF.